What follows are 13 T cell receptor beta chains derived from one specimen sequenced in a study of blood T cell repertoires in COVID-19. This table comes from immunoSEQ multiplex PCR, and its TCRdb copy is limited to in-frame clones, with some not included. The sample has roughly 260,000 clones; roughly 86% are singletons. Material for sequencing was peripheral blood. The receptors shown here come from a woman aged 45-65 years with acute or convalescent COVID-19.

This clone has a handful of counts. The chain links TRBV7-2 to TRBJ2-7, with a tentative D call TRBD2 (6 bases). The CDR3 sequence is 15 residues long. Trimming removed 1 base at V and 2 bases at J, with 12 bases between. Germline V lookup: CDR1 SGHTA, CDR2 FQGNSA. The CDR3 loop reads CASSLGVAETYEQYF. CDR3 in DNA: TGTGCCAGCAGCTTAGGTGTAGCGGAAACCTACGAGCAGTACTTC.

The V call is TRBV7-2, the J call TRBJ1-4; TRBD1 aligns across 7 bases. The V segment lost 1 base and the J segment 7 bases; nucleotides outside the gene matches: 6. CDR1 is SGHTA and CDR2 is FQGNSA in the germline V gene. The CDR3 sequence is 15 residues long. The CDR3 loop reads CASSLGVGGGEKLFF. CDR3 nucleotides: TGTGCCAGCAGCTTAGGAGTAGGGGGCGGTGAAAAACTGTTTTTT.

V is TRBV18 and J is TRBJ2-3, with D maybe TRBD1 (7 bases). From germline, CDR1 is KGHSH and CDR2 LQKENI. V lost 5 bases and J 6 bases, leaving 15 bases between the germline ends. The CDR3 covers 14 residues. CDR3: CASSETGRRDTQYF. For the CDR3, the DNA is TGTGCCAGCTCAGAGACAGGGAGGAGGGATACGCAGTATTTT.

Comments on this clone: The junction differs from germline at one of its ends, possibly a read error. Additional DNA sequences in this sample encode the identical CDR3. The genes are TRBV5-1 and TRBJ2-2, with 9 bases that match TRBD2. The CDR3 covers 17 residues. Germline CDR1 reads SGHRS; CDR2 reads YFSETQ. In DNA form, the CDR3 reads TGCGCCAGCAGCTTAACATTAGCGGGAGCGTACACCGGAGAGCTGTTTTTT. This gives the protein CASSLTLAGAYTGELFF.

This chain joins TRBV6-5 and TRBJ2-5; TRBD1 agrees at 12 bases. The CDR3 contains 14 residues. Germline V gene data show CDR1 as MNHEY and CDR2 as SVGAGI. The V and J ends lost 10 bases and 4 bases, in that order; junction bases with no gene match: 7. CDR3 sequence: CATGDRGRGETQYF. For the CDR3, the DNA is TGTGCCACCGGGGACAGGGGGCGCGGAGAGACCCAGTACTTC.

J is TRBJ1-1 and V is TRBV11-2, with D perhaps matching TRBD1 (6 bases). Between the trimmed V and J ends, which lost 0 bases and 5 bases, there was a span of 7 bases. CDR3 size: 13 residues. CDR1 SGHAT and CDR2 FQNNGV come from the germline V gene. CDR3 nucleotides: TGTGCCAGCAGCTTAGAACAGGGAACTGAAGCTTTCTTT. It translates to CASSLEQGTEAFF.

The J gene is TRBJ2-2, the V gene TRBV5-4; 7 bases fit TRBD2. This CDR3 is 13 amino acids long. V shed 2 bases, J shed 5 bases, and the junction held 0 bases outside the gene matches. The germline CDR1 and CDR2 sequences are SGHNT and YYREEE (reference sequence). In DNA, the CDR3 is TGTGCCAGCAGCTTTAGCGGGACCGGGGAGCTGTTTTTT. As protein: CASSFSGTGELFF.

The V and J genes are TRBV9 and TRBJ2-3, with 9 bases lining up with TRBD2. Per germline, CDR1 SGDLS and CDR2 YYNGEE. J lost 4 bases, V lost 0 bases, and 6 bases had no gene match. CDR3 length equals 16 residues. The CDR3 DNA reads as TGTGCCAGCAGCGTAGAGGGCGGGAGGGCCGCAGATACGCAGTATTTT. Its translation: CASSVEGGRAADTQYF. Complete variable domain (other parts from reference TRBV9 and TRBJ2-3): DSGVTQTPKHLITATGQRVTLRCSPRSGDLSVYWYQQSLDQGLQFLIQYYNGEERAKGNILERFSAQQFPDLHSELNLSSLELGDSALYFCASSVEGGRAADTQYFGPGTRLTVL.

The DNA for the CDR3 is TGTGCCAGCAGCGTAGATGGGACAGGGAACTACGAGCAGTACTTC. Its translation is CASSVDGTGNYEQYF. The V and J genes are TRBV9 and TRBJ2-7; 9 bases align to TRBD1. Per germline, CDR1 SGDLS and CDR2 YYNGEE. The CDR3 is 15 amino acids. Trimming took 0 bases from V and 3 from J; bases not matched to a gene: 4. The full variable domain, with the rest looked up from reference TRBV9 and TRBJ2-7, is DSGVTQTPKHLITATGQRVTLRCSPRSGDLSVYWYQQSLDQGLQFLIQYYNGEERAKGNILERFSAQQFPDLHSELNLSSLELGDSALYFCASSVDGTGNYEQYFGPGTRLTVT.

CDR3 bases: TGCGCCAGCAGTGAGTCATCGGAATGGGACAGTCTCAACAATCAGCCCCAGCATTTT. It yields the protein CASSESSEWDSLNNQPQHF. V usage is TRBV10-1 and J usage is TRBJ1-5, with 7 nucleotides matching TRBD1. V was clipped by 0 bases and J by 3 bases; unmatched bases: 14. This CDR3 has 19 residues. Germline V gene sequence: CDR1 WNHNN, CDR2 SYGVQD (reference sequence).

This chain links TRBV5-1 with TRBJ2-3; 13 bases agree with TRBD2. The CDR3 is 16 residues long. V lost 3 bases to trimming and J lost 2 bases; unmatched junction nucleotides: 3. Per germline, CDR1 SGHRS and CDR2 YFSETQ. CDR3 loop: CASSSGLAGVTDTQYF. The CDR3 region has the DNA TGCGCCAGCAGCTCCGGACTAGCGGGAGTCACAGATACGCAGTATTTT.

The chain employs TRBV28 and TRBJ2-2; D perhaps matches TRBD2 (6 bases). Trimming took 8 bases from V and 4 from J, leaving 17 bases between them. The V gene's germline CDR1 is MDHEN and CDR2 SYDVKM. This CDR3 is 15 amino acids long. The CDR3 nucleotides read TGTGCCAGCGAGCCACCGGGACTCCTCACCGGGGAGCTGTTTTTT. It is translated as CASEPPGLLTGELFF.

Here the CDR3 reads CASSRLANYGYTF. In nucleotides, the CDR3 is TGTGCCAGCAGTCGGCTAGCTAACTATGGCTACACCTTC. This chain joins TRBV28 and TRBJ1-2; D gene ambiguous. The CDR3 is 13 amino acids. The V gene's germline CDR1 is MDHEN and CDR2 SYDVKM. Deletions cut 5 bases from V and 0 bases from J, with 7 bases between.